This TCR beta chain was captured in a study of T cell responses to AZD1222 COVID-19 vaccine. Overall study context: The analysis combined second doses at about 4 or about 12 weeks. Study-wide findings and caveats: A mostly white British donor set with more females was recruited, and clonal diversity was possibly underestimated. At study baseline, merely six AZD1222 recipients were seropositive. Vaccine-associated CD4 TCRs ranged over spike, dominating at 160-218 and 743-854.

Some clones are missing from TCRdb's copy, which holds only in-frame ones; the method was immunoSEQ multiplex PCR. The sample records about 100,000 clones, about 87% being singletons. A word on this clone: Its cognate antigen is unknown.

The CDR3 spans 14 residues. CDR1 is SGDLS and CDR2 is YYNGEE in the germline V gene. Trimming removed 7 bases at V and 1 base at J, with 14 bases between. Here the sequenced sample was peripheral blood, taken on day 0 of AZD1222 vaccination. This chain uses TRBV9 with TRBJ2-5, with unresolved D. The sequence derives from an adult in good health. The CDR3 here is CASPLTVVQETQYF. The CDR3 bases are TGTGCCAGCCCGCTGACGGTGGTCCAAGAGACCCAGTACTTC.